This TCR beta chain was retrieved from a study of human T cells and chemical hapten exposure. The germline CDR1 and CDR2 sequences are MNHEY and SVGAGI. Losses at the gene ends were 6 bases for V and 1 base for J; bases not matched to a gene: 9. The CDR3 covers 17 residues. Time point defined: pre-sensitization, week 0. Treatment reported: therapeutic diphenylcyclopropenone sensitization with weekly scalp DPC. Suited to DPC and affected by alopecia, the donors ranged from 18 to 70 years old. This clonotype came up many times. Its antigen is undetermined. Points from the study as a whole: Expanded TCR sets contained significantly more large CDR3 similarity clusters than controls.

TCRdb itself ran the RACE reads through MiXCR, one entry per CDR3 protein. The sample contains some 330,000 distinct CDR3 sequences, around 5% of which appear only once. This TCR was sampled from a young woman with alopecia areata. Some clones in this sample may be carry-over from other donors' samples. The chain recombines TRBV6-5 with TRBJ2-3; 11 bases align to TRBD2. The source was whole blood, collected in connection with sensitization to the hapten diphenylcyclopropenone (DPC). CDR3 sequence: CASSREGTSGRTDTQYF. In DNA form, the CDR3 reads TGTGCCAGCAGCCGCGAGGGGACTAGCGGCCGCACAGATACGCAGTATTTT.